Sequencing of this TCR beta chain was carried out in a study of blood T cell repertoires in COVID-19. Study-level information: Donors in the United States, Italy and Spain gave samples during acute or convalescent COVID-19.

Germline CDR1 reads ENHRY; CDR2 reads SYGVKD. The CDR3 loop spans 15 amino acids. J lost 0 bases, V lost 7 bases, and 7 bases had no gene match. Using immunoSEQ multiplex PCR, the repertoire was profiled, and TCRdb retains in-frame clones only, with some absent. The data show about 110,000 clones, 85% seen once. Sequences were obtained from peripheral blood. This chain links TRBV10-3 with TRBJ2-3; 7 positions agree with TRBD1. The source is a man aged 40-49 years with acute or convalescent COVID-19. The CDR3 DNA reads TGTGCCATCAACTGGGACAGTACTAGCACAGATACGCAGTATTTT. Residues: CAINWDSTSTDTQYF.